Below, 7 T cell receptor beta chains from the same sample are listed, as sequenced in a study of siplizumab effects on memory and regulatory T cells. Clones were read by immunoSEQ multiplex PCR, and TCRdb kept only the in-frame ones, dropping some. In the table there are roughly 80,000 clones, roughly 87% of which are singletons. The specimen was Tregs sorted from blood. The source of these receptors is a human donor in good health.

This chain uses TRBV6-4 with TRBJ2-3; D is possibly TRBD2 (7 bases). V lost 3 bases to trimming and J lost 1 base, with 14 bases between them. The CDR3 is 16 amino acids. Germline V gene lookup returns CDR1 MRHNA and CDR2 SNTAGT. The CDR3 coding sequence is TGTGCCAGCAGTGAGGGTAACGGGGGGCGCACAGATACGCAGTATTTT. Its protein product is CASSEGNGGRTDTQYF.

This rearrangement joins TRBV18 to TRBJ2-5, with D possibly being TRBD1 (5 bases). This CDR3 has 14 amino acids. V was clipped by 3 bases and J by 4 bases, with 12 bases between them. CDR1 and CDR2 from the germline V gene are KGHSH and LQKENI. The CDR3 spells CASSPSARGETQYF. The CDR3 bases are TGTGCCAGCTCACCCAGCGCAAGGGGAGAGACCCAGTACTTC.

The rearrangement uses TRBV27 and TRBJ2-1; the D call may be TRBD1 or TRBD2 (5 bases each). V shed 5 bases and J shed 8 bases, with 16 bases lying between them. This CDR3 region has 14 residues. Germline CDR1 reads MNHEY; CDR2 reads SMNVEV (reference sequence). The CDR3: CASSLGPRVDEQFF. CDR3 DNA: TGTGCCAGCAGTCTGGGGCCGCGGGTGGATGAGCAGTTCTTC.

The rearrangement uses TRBV29-1 and TRBJ2-3, with D perhaps matching TRBD1 (6 bases). Germline CDR1 SQVTM, CDR2 ANQGSEA. The CDR3 is 14 amino acids. The ends were cut back, 8 bases at V and 3 bases at J, with 18 bases in the middle. CDR3 sequence (DNA): TGCAGCCACATGGCGCAGGGGCCGACAGATACGCAGTATTTT. It yields the protein CSHMAQGPTDTQYF.

The rearrangement links TRBV5-1 to TRBJ2-5, with 9 bases matching TRBD2. In germline, CDR1 is SGHRS, CDR2 YFSETQ. This CDR3 region has 16 residues. Trimming at V came to 0 bases and at J to 4 bases, leaving 7 bases not matched to a gene. The CDR3 sequence is CASSLAPPAGGETQYF. The CDR3 DNA sequence: TGCGCCAGCAGCTTGGCCCCGCCAGCGGGGGGAGAGACCCAGTACTTC. The full variable domain, its missing parts supplied by reference TRBV5-1 and TRBJ2-5, is KAGVTQTPRYLIKTRGQQVTLSCSPISGHRSVSWYQQTPGQGLQFLFEYFSETQRNKGNFPGRFSGRQFSNSRSEMNVSTLELGDSALYLCASSLAPPAGGETQYFGPGTRLLVL.

The rearrangement joins TRBV6-1 to TRBJ2-7; 7 bases fit TRBD2. J was trimmed by 2 bases and V by 2 bases; bases with no gene match: 9. This CDR3 region has 16 residues. CDR1 and CDR2 (germline): MNHNS, SASEGT. DNA for the CDR3: TGTGCCAGCAGTGAACAACCGGGACTACTTCCCTACGAGCAGTACTTC. Translating it yields CASSEQPGLLPYEQYF.

The rearrangement uses TRBV11-2 and TRBJ1-1, with 7 bases matching TRBD1. The CDR3 is 17 amino acids. V lost 5 bases, J lost 4 bases, and 16 bases stayed unmatched. Germline V CDR1 and CDR2: SGHAT, FQNNGV. CDR3 sequence reads: CASSPRQGTLGGTEAFF. The CDR3 nucleotides are TGTGCCAGCAGCCCCCGACAGGGTACCTTGGGTGGCACTGAAGCTTTCTTT.